What follows are 2 T cell receptor beta chains derived from one specimen sequenced in a study of T cells in Graves' hyperthyroidism and ophthalmopathy (dated by TCRdb to about 2019). Library preparation was by multiplex PCR. The instrument was an Illumina HiSeq 2000. The TCR beta CDR3 regions were amplified from RNA transcripts. For the first round of RT-PCR on the TCR CDR3, the HTBI primer set was used together with the Qiagen OneStep RT-PCR kit. TCRdb cleaned the public reads at Q25 with fastp, built clones with MiXCR and kept in-frame beta chains. Here each entry gathers all rows of one CDR3 protein and keeps the most common genes and DNA. This sample lists about 360,000 distinct CDR3 sequences; about 12% were detected once. The top ten clonotypes cover over 8.5% of the sample. Sample: blood. The receptors were sampled from a woman under 30 with Graves' hyperthyroidism.

The CDR3 loop reads CSARTRTDTQYF. CDR3 nucleotide sequence: TGCAGTGCTAGGACTAGAACAGATACGCAGTATTTT. The chain combines TRBV20-1 with TRBJ2-3; tentatively, D is TRBD2 (6 bases). V gave up 3 bases and J gave up 3 bases, with 7 bases separating them. CDR3 length: 12 amino acids. The germline V gene has CDR1 DFQATT and CDR2 SNEGSKA (reference sequence).

CDR3 nucleotides: TGTGCCAGCAGCGTAGGGACTAGCGGGGGGGCGGTCCGGGAGACCCAGTACTTC. This encodes CASSVGTSGGAVRETQYF. This rearrangement joins TRBV9 to TRBJ2-5; 15 nucleotides match TRBD2. There are 18 residues in the CDR3. Germline trimming cut 0 bases from V and 5 bases from J; bases unmatched to any gene: 8. Germline lookup yields CDR1 SGDLS and CDR2 YYNGEE.